This T cell receptor (beta chain) was profiled in a study of blood T cell repertoires in COVID-19. At the level of the study: There were acute and convalescent COVID-19 samples, and they came from the United States, Italy and Spain. Sources were T cells, B-cell-depleted T cells, or PBMCs; the material itself was cDNA or gDNA.

Germline lookup yields CDR1 LNHDA and CDR2 SQIVND (reference sequence). V lost 6 bases to trimming and J lost 6 bases; unmatched junction nucleotides: 6. This CDR3 region has 14 residues. Profiled with immunoSEQ multiplex PCR; TCRdb holds only in-frame clones, not every one. The sample shows 330,000 or so clones, more than 85% of them seen only once. The study assigned cohorts using participant-reported clinical history. In Cohort 3, a recovered donor had either two negative PCRs, clearance, or symptom resolution. The rearrangement uses TRBV19 and TRBJ1-4; 8 bases match TRBD1. Specimen: PBMCs or T cells enriched from blood (not recorded which). The receptor's source is a young woman who had recovered from COVID-19. This CDR3 is CASRGTGDYEKLFF. The CDR3 DNA reads TGTGCCAGTAGGGGGACAGGAGATTATGAAAAACTGTTTTTT. The full variable domain, its missing parts supplied by reference TRBV19 and TRBJ1-4, is DGGITQSPKYLFRKEGQNVTLSCEQNLNHDAMYWYRQDPGQGLRLIYYSQIVNDFQKGDIAEGYSVSREKKESFPLTVTSAQKNPTAFYLCASRGTGDYEKLFFGSGTQLSVL.